These 13 T cell receptor beta chains came from one sample sequenced in a study of identical twins. Each CDR3 protein gets one entry after TCRdb re-called the 5' RACE reads with MiXCR. The sample lists around 200,000 distinct CDR3 sequences, roughly 9.4% seen once, with about 5.5% in the top ten. Sequencing was performed on memory (CD45RO+) T cells sorted from blood. The source of these receptors is a woman aged 18-29 years in good health.

This clonotype was observed many times. The V gene is TRBV14, the J gene TRBJ2-1; weak D call: TRBD2 (5 bases). Deletions cut 6 bases from V and 4 bases from J, with 10 bases between. The germline V gene encodes CDR1 SGHDN and CDR2 FVKESK. The CDR3 is 13 amino acids. The CDR3 loop is CASRRGEYNEQFF. For the CDR3, the DNA is TGTGCCAGCAGACGGGGAGAGTACAATGAGCAGTTCTTC.

This chain links TRBV29-1 with TRBJ1-1, with 11 bases fitting TRBD1. In germline, CDR1 is SQVTM, CDR2 ANQGSEA. Germline trimming cut 4 bases from V and 5 bases from J; bases unmatched to any gene: 6. The CDR3 runs 14 residues. CDR3 residues: CSVGGTGGATEAFF. The CDR3 bases are TGCAGCGTTGGGGGGACAGGGGGAGCGACTGAAGCTTTCTTT.

The chain recombines TRBV20-1 with TRBJ2-1; 7 bases map to TRBD1. The CDR3 length is 15 residues. Germline-derived CDR1 and CDR2 are DFQATT and SNEGSKA (reference sequence). V lost 0 bases to trimming and J lost 2 bases; unmatched junction nucleotides: 4. In nucleotides, the CDR3 is TGCAGTGCTAGAGAAGGACAGGTCACCTACAATGAGCAGTTCTTC. As protein: CSAREGQVTYNEQFF.

The rearrangement joins TRBV2 to TRBJ2-7; D may be TRBD1 (5 bases). This CDR3 contains 12 residues. Trimming stripped 6 bases from V and 4 bases from J, with 10 bases between. Germline assignment: CDR1 SNHLY and CDR2 FYNNEI. CDR3 amino acids: CASSVDSYEQYF. DNA for the CDR3: TGTGCCAGCAGCGTCGACAGTTACGAGCAGTACTTC.

This sequence joins TRBV11-2 and TRBJ2-5; weak D call: TRBD1 (6 bases). V was pared by 1 base and J by 6 bases, with 12 bases between. Germline assignment: CDR1 SGHAT and CDR2 FQNNGV. CDR3 length: 14 residues. CDR3 sequence reads: CASSLVTGQKTQYF. The CDR3 nucleotides are TGTGCCAGCAGCTTAGTTACAGGGCAAAAGACCCAGTACTTC.

This clonotype was picked up many times. This sequence joins TRBV10-3 and TRBJ2-5, with D possibly being TRBD2 (5 bases). V was pared by 4 bases and J by 4 bases, with 7 bases between. This CDR3 contains 12 residues. Germline values: CDR1 ENHRY, CDR2 SYGVKD. The DNA of the CDR3 is TGTGCCATCAGTGTAGGAGGAGAGACCCAGTACTTC. This gives the protein CAISVGGETQYF.

The table lists this clonotype with a few counts. The chain employs TRBV19 and TRBJ2-1; no reliable D call. The CDR3 length is 16 residues. Trimming shortened V by 3 bases and J by 0 bases, and 12 bases separated the two germline ends. Germline-derived CDR1 and CDR2 are LNHDA and SQIVND (reference sequence). The CDR3: CASSISRRASYNEQFF. CDR3 bases: TGTGCCAGTAGTATTAGTCGAAGGGCCTCCTACAATGAGCAGTTCTTC.

This clonotype was recorded many times. This sequence joins TRBV9 and TRBJ2-2; D remains unclear. Per the germline V gene, CDR1 is SGDLS and CDR2 is YYNGEE. This CDR3 has 16 residues. V lost 2 bases, J lost 0 bases, and 11 bases lay in between. In DNA, the CDR3 is TGTGCCAGCAGCGTCCAACCTAGTGCGAACACCGGGGAGCTGTTTTTT. Residues: CASSVQPSANTGELFF.

The CDR3 bases are TGTGCCAGCAGCCAAGTCTGGGCAAACTACGAGCAGTACTTC. It specifies CASSQVWANYEQYF. The chain links TRBV3-1 to TRBJ2-7; D gene unclear. Germline-derived CDR1 and CDR2 are LGHDT and YNNKEL (reference sequence). The CDR3 contains 14 residues. Trimming pared 1 base from V and 3 bases from J, leaving 10 bases between.

This clonotype appeared many times. J is TRBJ1-3 and V is TRBV9; unclear D gene. The CDR3 sequence is 14 residues long. CDR1 and CDR2 from the germline V gene are SGDLS and YYNGEE. V was trimmed by 0 bases and J by 4 bases, leaving 8 bases between them. The CDR3 is CASSVDGLGNTIYF. The CDR3 nucleotides read TGTGCCAGCAGCGTAGACGGGTTAGGAAACACCATATATTTT.

This clonotype was seen only once. One junction end disagrees with the germline gene, perhaps due to a read error. CDR3 coding DNA: TGCAGCGTTGCAGAGCGGGAGTCCTCCGAGCAGTACTTC. It is translated as CSVAERESSEQYF. The chain joins TRBV29-1 to TRBJ2-7; 8 nucleotides align to TRBD2. Germline assignment: CDR1 SQVTM and CDR2 ANQGSEA. The CDR3 loop spans 13 amino acids.

This clonotype was recorded many times. V gene TRBV11-2 combines with J gene TRBJ2-1; possibly TRBD1 for D (5 bases). The length of the CDR3 is 15 residues. In germline, CDR1 is SGHAT, CDR2 FQNNGV. Trimming left V 3 bases short and J 5 bases short, with 14 bases between. The CDR3, as DNA: TGTGCCAGCAGCTTCGGAATGACAGTAAACAATGAGCAGTTCTTC. This translates into CASSFGMTVNNEQFF.

In this sample, this clonotype turned up many times. V is TRBV5-1 and J is TRBJ2-3, with D unresolved. Germline CDR1 reads SGHRS; CDR2 reads YFSETQ. The CDR3 covers 13 residues. V was clipped by 3 bases and J by 0 bases, with 5 bases between them. The CDR3 DNA is TGCGCCAGCAGCTCCACGAGCACAGATACGCAGTATTTT. It yields the protein CASSSTSTDTQYF.